Given below is one T cell receptor beta chain in context. The ends were cut back, 5 bases at V and 0 bases at J, with 7 bases in the middle. CDR3 size: 14 residues. The germline gives CDR1 SGHTA, CDR2 FQGNSA. The data were obtained in a study of blood T cell repertoires in COVID-19. The wider study: The samples span acute and convalescent COVID-19 from the United States, Italy and Spain.

Original methodology: Estimation of nucleated cell counts relied on the amplification of reference gene primers. The table came from immunoSEQ multiplex PCR; TCRdb's copy has only in-frame clones and leaves some out. For V, J and clone size, that table is used; D and trimming come from the DNA. The data contain about 83,000 clones, around 86% of them singletons. Sequencing used peripheral blood. This sequence originates from a man aged 50-59 years with active COVID-19. The rearrangement uses TRBV7-2 and TRBJ2-2; D may be TRBD2 (5 bases). The CDR3 here is CASSRDPNTGELFF. The CDR3 DNA reads TGTGCCAGCAGCCGGGATCCGAACACCGGGGAGCTGTTTTTT.